This record concerns one T cell receptor (beta chain) sequence. Mismatch with germline at one junction end may stem from a read error. The gene names here belong to mouse. The CDR3 is cut off 1 residue early in the read; its end comes from the germline J gene. The source of the sample is a study of tissue T cells after allogeneic stem cell transplantation. Time point meaning: mouse harvest day 14 after allogeneic transplant. Each mouse received 10^7 T-cell-depleted marrow cells plus 10^6 splenic CD5+ T cells by tail vein. Mice had MHC-mismatched B6 into BALB/c GVHD, sampled day 7 or 14. CDR1 is SGHSA and CDR2 is FRNQAP in the germline V gene. The CDR3 length is 16 residues. Produced via immunoSEQ multiplex PCR; TCRdb's table is partial and in-frame only. The sample carries thousands of clones, roughly 52% recorded once.

Sequenced input: gut tissue. The chain joins TRBV16 to TRBJ2-4, with 8 bases identical to TRBD1. The TCR originated in a female BALB/c mouse given C57BL/6 T cells with graft-versus-host disease after an allogeneic hematopoietic cell transplant. This chain's CDR3 is CASSLDRGHSQNTLYF. Partial CDR3 DNA: TGTGCAAGCAGCCTAGACAGGGGCCATAGTCAAAACACCTTGTAC.